This T cell receptor beta chain was sequenced for a study of tumor-infiltrating lymphocytes in glioblastoma multiforme (dated by TCRdb to between 2016 and 2019). With respect to the entire study: To find out whether intratumoral genomic heterogeneity fosters TIL diversity, the study jointly investigated somatic mutations, TIL diversity and immune response activity. The full study reports these points: T cells were not sorted into functional subsets, which the authors noted as a future improvement. Because T cells carry unequal numbers of TCR transcripts, RNA-based TCR sequencing may distort clone frequencies. Generalizability is limited because the TCR and somatic mutation analysis included only one glioblastoma patient.

TCRB libraries were built from RNA via three nested multiplex PCR rounds using a modified ARM-PCR protocol with multiple V-beta primers and a C-beta primer. ProtoScript II Reverse Transcriptase and a C-beta primer were used to synthesize TCRB-specific cDNA from roughly 0.5 ug total RNA. The description of the TCRB libraries did not include any unique molecular identifiers. The third PCR added barcodes and adapters over 25 cycles with Deep VentR (exo-) polymerase, followed by gel purification of 250-500 bp bands. An Illumina HiSeq 2500 generating 250 bp paired-end reads was used to sequence the TCRB libraries. The original pipeline was this. Reads were cleaned with Trimmomatic, merged with FLASH, assigned V, D and J segments with MiGEC, and analyzed with VDJtools. Repertoire diversity was quantified with the Shannon-Wiener diversity index calculated using VDJtools. TCRdb applied fastp at Q25 and MiXCR to the public reads, then kept only in-frame beta chains. Rows with one shared CDR3 protein collapse into an entry with the most common genes and DNA. TCRdb's processing, not the authors', yielded these V and J calls. The sample contains about 32,000 distinct CDR3 sequences, about 58% of them found a single time. In total, the top ten clones hold around 34% of the sample.

For each of the nine to ten tumor samples, the AllPrep DNA/RNA mini kit was used to purify genomic DNA and total RNA simultaneously. Every RNA sample had an OD 260/280 ratio above 1.9 and an RNA integrity number above 6.5. This clonotype was seen many times. Its antigen remains unidentified. Base qualities are missing; no much larger clone stands one base away. The CDR3 runs 14 amino acids, cysteine and phenylalanine included. The only DNA kept is the CDR3, 42 bases in frame from the first base. The germline V gene specifies SGHDN as CDR1 and FVKESK as CDR2. V is reduced by 0 bases and J by 1 base, leaving a spacing of 6 bases between them.

Here the chain combines TRBV14 and TRBJ1-1; the D gene assignment is ambiguous. The receptor was derived from a male donor with glioblastoma. Material for sequencing was brain tumor tissue. The DNA reads TGTGCCAGCAGCCAAGAGTGGGGGAACACTGAAGCTTTCTTT. Its coded protein is CASSQEWGNTEAFF.